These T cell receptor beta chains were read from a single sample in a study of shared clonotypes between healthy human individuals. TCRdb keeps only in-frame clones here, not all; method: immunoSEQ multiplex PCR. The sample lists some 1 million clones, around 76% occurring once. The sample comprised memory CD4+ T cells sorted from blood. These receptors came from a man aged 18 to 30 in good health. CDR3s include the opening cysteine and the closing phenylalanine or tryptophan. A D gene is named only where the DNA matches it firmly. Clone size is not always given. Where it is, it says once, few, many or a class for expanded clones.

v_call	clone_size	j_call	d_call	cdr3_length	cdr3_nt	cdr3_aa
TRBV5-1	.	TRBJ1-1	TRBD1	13	TGCGCCAGCAGCCAGACACAGGGGATTGGAGCTTTCTTT	CASSQTQGIGAFF
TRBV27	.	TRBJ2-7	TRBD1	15	TGTGCCAGCAGTTCCGAGGGGGCGGGTTCCTACGAGCAGTACTTC	CASSSEGAGSYEQYF
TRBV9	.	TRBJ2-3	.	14	TGTGCCAGTGCAACATTGTCTAGCACAGATACGCAGTATTTT	CASATLSSTDTQYF
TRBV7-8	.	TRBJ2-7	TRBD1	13	TGTGCCAGCAGCTATGACAGGGCCCACGAGCAGTACTTC	CASSYDRAHEQYF
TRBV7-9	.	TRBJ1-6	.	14	TGTGCCAGCAGCTTTGGACAGCGAGGATCACCCCTCCACTTT	CASSFGQRGSPLHF
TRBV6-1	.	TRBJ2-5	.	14	TGTGCCAGCAGTGAAGCGCTTCGTACGGAGACCCAGTACTTC	CASSEALRTETQYF
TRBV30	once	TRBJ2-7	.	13	TGTGCCTGGAGTTCCAACCGCGTCTACGAGCAGTACTTC	CAWSSNRVYEQYF
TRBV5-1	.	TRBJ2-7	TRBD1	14	TGCGCCAGCAGCCTGGGACAGGGGAGCTACGAGCAGTACTTC	CASSLGQGSYEQYF
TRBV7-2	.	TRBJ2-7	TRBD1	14	TGTGCCAGCAGTTCAAGGACAGGGGACTACGAGCAGTACTTC	CASSSRTGDYEQYF
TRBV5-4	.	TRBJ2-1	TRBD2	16	TGTGCCAGCAGCTTACCAATACAGCGGGGGGGCAATGAGCAGTTCTTC	CASSLPIQRGGNEQFF
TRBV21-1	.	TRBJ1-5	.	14	TGTGCCAGCAGCCTCAGGGATAGCAATCAGCCCCAGCATTTT	CASSLRDSNQPQHF
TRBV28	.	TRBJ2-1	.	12	TGTGCCAGCGGAACTAGCTACAATGAGCAGTTCTTC	CASGTSYNEQFF
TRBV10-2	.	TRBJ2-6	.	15	TGCGCCAGCAGTGTGAGGAACTCTGGGGCCAACGTCCTGACTTTC	CASSVRNSGANVLTF
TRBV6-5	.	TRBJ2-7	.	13	TGTGCCAGCAGTAAATTAAGGAACTACGAGCAGTACTTC	CASSKLRNYEQYF
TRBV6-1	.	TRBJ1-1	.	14	TGTGCCAGCAGTGATGGGGGGGCGCGGACTGAAGCTTTCTTT	CASSDGGARTEAFF
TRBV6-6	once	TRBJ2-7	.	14	TGTGCCAGCAGTTTAGACAGCCTCTCCTACGAGCAGTACTTC	CASSLDSLSYEQYF
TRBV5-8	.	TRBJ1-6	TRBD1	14	TGTGCCAGCAGCTTGGGGACAGGGAACTCACCCCTCCACTTT	CASSLGTGNSPLHF
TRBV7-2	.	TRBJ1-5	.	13	TGTGCCAGCAGCCCGACAGAGCATCAGCCCCAGCATTTT	CASSPTEHQPQHF
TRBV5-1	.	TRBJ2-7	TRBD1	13	TGCGCCAGCAGCGGGGACAGGAACCACGAGCAGTACTTC	CASSGDRNHEQYF
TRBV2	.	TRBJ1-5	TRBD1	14	TGTGCCAGCAGAGGGACAGGGTGGGGGCAGCCCCAGCATTTT	CASRGTGWGQPQHF
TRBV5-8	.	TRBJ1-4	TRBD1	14	TGTGCCAGCAGCTCAGCACAGGGGACTGAAAAACTGTTTTTT	CASSSAQGTEKLFF
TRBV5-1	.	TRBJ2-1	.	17	TGCGCCAGCAGCTTGTTAACCGGGACCCAACCCTACAATGAGCAGTTCTTC	CASSLLTGTQPYNEQFF
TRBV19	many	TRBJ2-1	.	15	TGTGCCAGTAGTATAGGACAGAGATCCTACAATGAGCAGTTCTTC	CASSIGQRSYNEQFF
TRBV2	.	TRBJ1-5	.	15	TGTGCCAGCAGGGGGGATGGGGGAAGCGATCAGCCCCAGCATTTT	CASRGDGGSDQPQHF
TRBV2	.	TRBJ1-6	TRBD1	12	TGTGCCAGCCAGGGGGTTAGTTCACCCCTCCACTTT	CASQGVSSPLHF
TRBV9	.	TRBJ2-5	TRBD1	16	TGTGCCAGCAGCGTAGAAGGCAGGGGGTTGCAAGAGACCCAGTACTTC	CASSVEGRGLQETQYF
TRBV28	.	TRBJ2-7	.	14	TGTGCCAGCAGAGTGGGGGGCTCATCCTACGAGCAGTACTTC	CASRVGGSSYEQYF
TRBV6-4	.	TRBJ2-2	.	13	TGTGCCAGCAGTGACTCCGCCCGCGGGGAGCTGTTTTTT	CASSDSARGELFF
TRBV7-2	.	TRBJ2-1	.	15	TGTGCCAGCAGCTCCCGGGACCGCATGGGTAATGAGCAGTTCTTC	CASSSRDRMGNEQFF
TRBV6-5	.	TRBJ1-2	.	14	TGTGCCAGCAGTTACTCGCAGGACACCTATGGCTACACCTTC	CASSYSQDTYGYTF
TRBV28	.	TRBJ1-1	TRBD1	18	TGTGCCAGCAGTGCCAGGACAGGCAGGTGGTTAGAAAACACTGAAGCTTTCTTT	CASSARTGRWLENTEAFF
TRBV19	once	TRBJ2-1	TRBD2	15	TGTGCCAGTAGTATCTGGCGGGCGGGAGGGAATGAGCAGTTCTTC	CASSIWRAGGNEQFF
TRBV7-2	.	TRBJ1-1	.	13	TGTGCCAGCAGCTCCCGAGGGAACACTGAAGCTTTCTTT	CASSSRGNTEAFF
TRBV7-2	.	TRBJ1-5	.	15	TGTGCCAGCAGCCCAGATGGGACCCCGAGTCGGCCCCAGCATTTT	CASSPDGTPSRPQHF
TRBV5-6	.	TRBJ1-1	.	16	TGTGCCAGCAGCGCCCAACCGGCGGGGCTTGGCACTGAAGCTTTCTTT	CASSAQPAGLGTEAFF
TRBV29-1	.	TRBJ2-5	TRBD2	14	TGCAGCGTTGGAATGGTCGGGGGGAGGGAGACCCAGTACTTC	CSVGMVGGRETQYF
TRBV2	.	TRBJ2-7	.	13	TGTGCCAGGTCAGAGCCTAGCCTGAGGGAGCAGTACTTC	CARSEPSLREQYF
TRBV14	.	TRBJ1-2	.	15	TGTGCCAGCAGCCAAGAGAGACATAGAGAGGATGGCTACACCTTC	CASSQERHREDGYTF
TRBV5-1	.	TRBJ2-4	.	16	TGCGCCAGCAGCTTGGGTGGGGGTTCGACCAAAAACATTCAGTACTTC	CASSLGGGSTKNIQYF
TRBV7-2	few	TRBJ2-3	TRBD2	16	TGTGCCAGCAGTGAAGGACTAGCGGGAGCGGGAGATACGCAGTATTTT	CASSEGLAGAGDTQYF
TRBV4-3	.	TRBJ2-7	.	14	TGCGCCAGCAGCCTCTTTCGGACAACCTACGAGCAGTACTTC	CASSLFRTTYEQYF
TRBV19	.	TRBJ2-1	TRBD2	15	TGTGCCAGTAGTGTATCCGGGACTAGATACAATGAGCAGTTCTTC	CASSVSGTRYNEQFF
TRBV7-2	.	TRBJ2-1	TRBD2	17	TGTGCCAGCAGCTTAGCGCTAGCGGTTAGCTCCTACAATGAGCAGTTCTTC	CASSLALAVSSYNEQFF
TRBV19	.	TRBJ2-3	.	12	TGTGCCAGTACCTCGACCTCGGGTGCGCAGTATTTT	CASTSTSGAQYF
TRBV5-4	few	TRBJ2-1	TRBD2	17	TGTGCCAGCAGCTTGGAAGGGGCTAGCGGGAGGAGCAATGAGCAGTTCTTC	CASSLEGASGRSNEQFF
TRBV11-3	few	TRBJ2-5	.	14	TGTGCCAGCAGCCCCTACTCGATACAAGAGACCCAGTACTTC	CASSPYSIQETQYF
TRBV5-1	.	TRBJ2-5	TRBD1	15	TGCGCCAGCAGCACCGGGACAGGAGTTAAAGAGACCCAGTACTTC	CASSTGTGVKETQYF
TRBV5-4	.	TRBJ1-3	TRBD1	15	TGTGCCAGCGGACCCGCGGGACAGGGGTGGGACACCATATATTTT	CASGPAGQGWDTIYF
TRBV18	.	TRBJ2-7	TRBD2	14	TGTGCCAGCTCACCACCGGGACTAGCGGGAGTACAGTACTTC	CASSPPGLAGVQYF
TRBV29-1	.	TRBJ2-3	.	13	TGCAGCGTTGTGCGGGATAGCACAGATACGCAGTATTTT	CSVVRDSTDTQYF
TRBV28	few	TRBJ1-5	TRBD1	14	TGTGCCAGCAAGTGGCGACAGGGCGATCAGCCCCAGCATTTT	CASKWRQGDQPQHF
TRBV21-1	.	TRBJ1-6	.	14	TGTGCCAGCAGCACGGGGGGGCTGAGGTCACCCCTCCACTTT	CASSTGGLRSPLHF
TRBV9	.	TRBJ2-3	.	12	TGTGCCAGCAGCGTAGCTTCAGATACGCAGTATTTT	CASSVASDTQYF